This T cell receptor beta chain was observed in a study of shared clonotypes between healthy human individuals. This clone was seen once. Naive CD8 cells lacked CD45RO and underwent positive selection for CCR7, leaving out terminally differentiated effector memory CD45RA+ cells. This CDR3 is 19 amino acids long. Germline V gene lookup returns CDR1 LGHNA and CDR2 YNFKEQ. V was trimmed by 4 bases and J by 0 bases, leaving 24 bases between them. Profiling relied on immunoSEQ multiplex PCR, and the TCRdb table lists in-frame clones only, not all of them. The data show roughly 1,800,000 clones, about 95% seen once.

Source material: naive CD8+ T cells sorted from blood. The V call is TRBV4-2, the J call TRBJ2-5; weak D call: TRBD1 (5 bases). The clonotype comes from a young man in good health. CDR3 residues: CASSPKGNPRAPYQETQYF. CDR3 coding DNA: TGTGCCAGCAGCCCCAAAGGGAATCCCAGGGCTCCCTACCAAGAGACCCAGTACTTC.